This TCR beta chain was observed in a study of human T cells and chemical hapten exposure. Across the whole study: For sensitization, 2% DPC was applied to an approximately 2 cm by approximately 2 cm patch of upper inner arm skin.

The library attached unique molecular identifiers to individual cDNA molecules. Study processing details: Over 95,000 TCRs per sample was the median, with a range of about 20,000 to 690,600. Via MiXCR, TCRdb re-called the RACE reads, giving one row per CDR3 protein. The V and J calls and clone size are TCRdb's, not the authors'. Of a few hundred thousand distinct CDR3 sequences in the sample, about 5% were seen once. Indicated time point: pre-sensitization, week 0. The treatment here: therapeutic diphenylcyclopropenone sensitization with weekly scalp DPC. Investigators collected blood before applying each patch test. V was pared by 5 bases and J by 4 bases, with 5 bases of the junction left unmatched. The germline V gene encodes CDR1 SEHNR and CDR2 FQNEAQ (reference sequence). The CDR3 is 14 amino acids.

The input for sequencing was whole blood, taken in connection with sensitization to the hapten diphenylcyclopropenone (DPC). V usage is TRBV7-9 and J usage is TRBJ1-3; TRBD1 matches 7 bases. This sequence was found in a woman aged 18-35 years with alopecia areata. Some clones in this sample may be carry-over from other donors' samples. In DNA form, the CDR3 reads TGTGCCAGCAGCGCAAGGACAGGCGGAAACACCATATATTTT. Its protein is CASSARTGGNTIYF.